The next 12 T cell receptor beta chains were all read from a single sample in a study of control samples from healthy donors and cancer patients. Sequencing was performed with immunoSEQ multiplex PCR; in TCRdb, only in-frame clones are kept and a portion is missing. This sample has some 37,000 clones, with about 93% found just once. Input material: blood. The receptors here all came from a woman between 50 and 59 years old in good health.

The genes are TRBV11-2 and TRBJ1-1; no reliable D call. This CDR3 is built from 14 residues. CDR1 and CDR2 (germline): SGHAT, FQNNGV. The V end lost 0 bases, the J end lost 0 bases, and 5 bases lay between the germline ends. CDR3 bases: TGTGCCAGCAGCTTAGATAGGTTGAACACTGAAGCTTTCTTT. Translated: CASSLDRLNTEAFF.

This chain links TRBV7-9 with TRBJ2-5, with 8 bases that match TRBD1. The CDR3 covers 14 residues. CDR1 is SEHNR, CDR2 FQNEAQ, per germline (reference sequence). Trimming at V came to 1 base and at J to 4 bases, leaving 2 bases not matched to a gene. CDR3 amino acids: CASSLGTGPETQYF. The DNA of the CDR3 is TGTGCCAGCAGCTTAGGGACAGGGCCAGAGACCCAGTACTTC.

The genes are TRBV5-5 and TRBJ1-6; the D gene is possibly TRBD1 (6 bases). The V gene's germline CDR1 is SGHKS and CDR2 YYEKEE (reference sequence). CDR3 length: 15 residues. V shed 0 bases and J shed 9 bases, with 13 bases lying between them. The CDR3 sequence is CASSLAGVQSSPLHF. CDR3 sequence (DNA): TGTGCCAGCAGCTTGGCAGGGGTGCAAAGTTCACCCCTCCACTTT.

This clone was seen a single time. Other nucleotide sequences from this sample produce the same CDR3. The chain has TRBV7-9 and TRBJ1-1, with TRBD1 as a possible D gene (6 bases). The CDR3 contains 14 residues. Trimming took 5 bases from V and 2 from J, leaving 12 bases between them. Germline CDR1 is SEHNR and CDR2 is FQNEAQ (reference sequence). Here the CDR3 reads CASSPQQGNTEAFF. CDR3 in DNA: TGTGCCAGCAGCCCCCAACAGGGCAACACTGAAGCTTTCTTT.

This clone was seen a single time. The chain couples TRBV9 to TRBJ1-2; TRBD1 matches at 7 bases. V lost 3 bases and J lost 0; bases outside the gene matches: 11. The CDR3 covers 17 residues. The germline CDR1 and CDR2 sequences are SGDLS and YYNGEE. Written as DNA, the CDR3 is TGTGCCAGCAGCGCCCCCTCCAGGGGGGGGACTAACTATGGCTACACCTTC. It yields the protein CASSAPSRGGTNYGYTF.

This chain joins TRBV12-3 or TRBV12-4 and TRBJ2-1; a possible D gene is TRBD2 (5 bases). CDR3 size: 13 residues. V was trimmed by 3 bases and J by 6 bases, leaving 9 bases between them. CDR3 region: CASSLREGNEQFF. DNA for the CDR3: TGTGCCAGCAGTTTGAGAGAGGGCAATGAGCAGTTCTTC.

This clone showed up just a few times. The chain carries TRBV28 and TRBJ1-1; no definite D call. V was cut by 3 bases and J by 0 bases, with 11 bases left in between. The CDR3 length is 15 residues. CDR1 is MDHEN and CDR2 is SYDVKM in the germline V gene. CDR3 sequence reads: CASSFIVAMNTEAFF. CDR3 DNA sequence: TGTGCCAGCAGTTTTATCGTGGCCATGAACACTGAAGCTTTCTTT. The variable domain in full, completed from reference TRBV28 and TRBJ1-1, reads DVKVTQSSRYLVKRTGEKVFLECVQDMDHENMFWYRQDPGLGLRLIYFSYDVKMKEKGDIPEGYSVSREKKERFSLILESASTNQTSMYLCASSFIVAMNTEAFFGQGTRLTVV.

The chain couples TRBV7-9 to TRBJ1-2, with 10 bases that match TRBD1. The length of the CDR3 is 15 residues. With 6 bases clipped from V and 6 bases from J, the junction kept 10 bases outside the gene matches. From germline, CDR1 is SEHNR and CDR2 FQNEAQ (reference sequence). CDR3 protein: CASSTGTGDMHGYTF. DNA for the CDR3: TGTGCCAGCAGTACCGGGACAGGGGACATGCATGGCTACACCTTC.

The chain uses TRBV19 and TRBJ2-3; tentatively, D is TRBD1 or TRBD2 (5 bases each). V was shortened by 5 bases and J by 2 bases, with 8 bases between the two germline ends. The CDR3 has 13 residues. Per germline, CDR1 LNHDA and CDR2 SQIVND (reference sequence). In DNA, the CDR3 is TGTGCCAGTAGTCTCGGGACCACAGATACGCAGTATTTT. It encodes CASSLGTTDTQYF. Using reference TRBV19 and TRBJ2-3 for the parts outside the CDR3, the full variable domain is DGGITQSPKYLFRKEGQNVTLSCEQNLNHDAMYWYRQDPGQGLRLIYYSQIVNDFQKGDIAEGYSVSREKKESFPLTVTSAQKNPTAFYLCASSLGTTDTQYFGPGTRLTVL.

The chain combines TRBV7-3 with TRBJ1-1; the D gene is possibly TRBD1 (6 bases). The CDR3 length is 13 residues. The V gene lost 2 bases and the J gene lost 7 bases, with 11 bases spanning the gap. Germline V CDR1 and CDR2: SGHTA, FQGTGA. This CDR3 is CASSLRGPGEAFF. The CDR3 DNA follows: TGTGCCAGCAGCTTACGGGGGCCGGGTGAAGCTTTCTTT. Supplemented by reference TRBV7-3 and TRBJ1-1, the full variable domain reads GAGVSQTPSNKVTEKGKYVELRCDPISGHTALYWYRQSLGQGPEFLIYFQGTGAADDSGLPNDRFFAVRPEGSVSTLKIQRTERGDSAVYLCASSLRGPGEAFFGQGTRLTVV.

This chain uses TRBV29-1 with TRBJ2-1; 10 positions agree with TRBD2. Trimming at V came to 4 bases and at J to 9 bases, leaving 9 bases not matched to a gene. Germline assignment: CDR1 SQVTM and CDR2 ANQGSEA. This CDR3 is built from 14 residues. CDR3 amino acids: CSVASSGGSGEQFF. The CDR3 DNA reads as TGCAGCGTTGCCTCTAGCGGGGGTTCGGGTGAGCAGTTCTTC.

The V call is TRBV15, the J call TRBJ2-7; D gene unclear. Trimming took off 1 base at V and 7 bases at J, with 8 bases between the two ends. This CDR3 spans 12 amino acids. The germline V gene encodes CDR1 LNHNV and CDR2 YYDKDF (reference sequence). The CDR3 DNA reads as TGTGCCACCAGCAGAGGTCCAGAAGAGCAGTACTTC. It yields the protein CATSRGPEEQYF. Full variable domain (outside the CDR3, taken from reference TRBV15 and TRBJ2-7): DAMVIQNPRYQVTQFGKPVTLSCSQTLNHNVMYWYQQKSSQAPKLLFHYYDKDFNNEADTPDNFQSRRPNTSFCFLDIRSPGLGDTAMYLCATSRGPEEQYFGPGTRLTVT.